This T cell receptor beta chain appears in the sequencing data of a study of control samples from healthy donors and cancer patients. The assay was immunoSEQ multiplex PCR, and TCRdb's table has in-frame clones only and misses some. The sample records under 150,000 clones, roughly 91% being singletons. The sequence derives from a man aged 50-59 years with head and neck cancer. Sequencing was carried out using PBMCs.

The chain's CDR3 is CSAREGGELFF. The CDR3 DNA is TGCAGTGCTAGGGAGGGCGGGGAGCTGTTTTTT. The rearrangement links TRBV20-1 to TRBJ2-2; D might be TRBD2 (6 bases). With 3 bases removed from V and 7 bases from J, the gap between germline ends came to 6 bases. Germline-derived CDR1 and CDR2 are DFQATT and SNEGSKA (reference sequence). The CDR3 is 11 residues long.